The next 30 T cell receptor beta chains were all read from a single sample in a study of cytomegalovirus exposure and HLA in healthy donors. A multiplex PCR was run with 60 Vbeta primers and 13 Jbeta primers. Sequencing used immunoSEQ multiplex PCR; TCRdb keeps in-frame clones, though not all of them. The data show 150,000 to 200,000 clones, with around 75% seen just once and approximately 2% held by the top ten. Sequencing input: PBMCs. These receptors were collected from a woman aged 30 to 39 in good health and CMV-seronegative.

V gene TRBV4-2 combines with J gene TRBJ1-3; the match to TRBD1 covers 7 bases. The CDR3 spans 16 residues. Germline V gives CDR1 LGHNA, CDR2 YNFKEQ. J lost 0 bases, V lost 1 base, and 3 bases had no gene match. CDR3 DNA: TGTGCCAGCAGCCAAGGGACAGGTAACTCTGGAAACACCATATATTTT. It translates to CASSQGTGNSGNTIYF.

The chain joins TRBV7-8 to TRBJ1-2; TRBD1 matches at 8 bases. Losses at the gene ends were 3 bases for V and 4 bases for J; bases not matched to a gene: 4. Germline-derived CDR1 and CDR2 are SGHVS and FQNEAQ. The CDR3 is 14 amino acids. For the CDR3, the DNA is TGTGCCAGCAGCTTGGAGACAGGGGTCTATGGCTACACCTTC. It specifies CASSLETGVYGYTF.

This clone was seen more than once but under ten times. The V gene is TRBV19, the J gene TRBJ1-2; a possible D gene is TRBD1 (6 bases). This CDR3 contains 13 residues. In germline, CDR1 is LNHDA, CDR2 SQIVND (reference sequence). Trimming left V 6 bases short and J 3 bases short, with 11 bases between. CDR3 sequence: CASSRGEYYGYTF. The DNA of the CDR3 is TGTGCCAGTAGCAGGGGCGAGTACTATGGCTACACCTTC.

The V gene is TRBV6-5, the J gene TRBJ1-6, with D maybe TRBD1 (5 bases). This CDR3 comprises 14 residues. With 6 bases removed from V and 6 bases from J, the gap between germline ends came to 12 bases. Looked up from germline, CDR1 is MNHEY and CDR2 is SVGAGI. CDR3 sequence: CASRPGISNSPLHF. CDR3 nucleotide sequence: TGTGCCAGCAGACCAGGGATCAGTAATTCACCCCTCCACTTT.

The chain employs TRBV5-4 and TRBJ2-3, with TRBD2 matching 11 bases. This CDR3 has 15 residues. From germline, CDR1 is SGHNT and CDR2 YYREEE (reference sequence). V dropped 4 bases and J dropped 5; count of bases not matched to a gene: 6. The CDR3 DNA is TGTGCCAGCAGCCGTCCCGGGACTAGCGGAGATACGCAGTATTTT. Its protein product is CASSRPGTSGDTQYF.

This clone was observed once. The chain recombines TRBV6-1 with TRBJ1-4; D gene uncertain. Trimming stripped 3 bases from V and 0 bases from J, with 11 bases between. Germline CDR1 reads MNHNS; CDR2 reads SASEGT. The CDR3 consists of 16 residues. The CDR3 sequence: CASSDSLLTTNEKLFF. The CDR3 bases are TGTGCCAGCAGTGATAGCCTTCTAACAACTAATGAAAAACTGTTTTTT.

This clone appeared once. The chain is built from TRBV4-1 and TRBJ1-3; no firm D call. This CDR3 contains 15 residues. V lost 1 base, J lost 0 bases, and 7 bases lay in between. Germline CDR1 and CDR2: MGHRA and YSYEKL. The CDR3 coding sequence is TGCGCCAGCAGCCAAGGAGCCTCCTCTGGAAACACCATATATTTT. It is translated as CASSQGASSGNTIYF.

The chain links TRBV7-6 to TRBJ1-4; 7 bases line up with TRBD1. With V trimmed by 3 bases and J by 7 bases, 8 bases remained unmatched. Looked up from germline, CDR1 is SGHVS and CDR2 is FNYEAQ. The CDR3 extends over 15 amino acids. The CDR3 reads CASSFAGTVSEKLFF. The CDR3, as DNA: TGTGCCAGCAGCTTTGCGGGGACAGTGAGTGAAAAACTGTTTTTT. Looking up the rest from reference TRBV7-6 and TRBJ1-4 gives the full variable domain: GAGVSQSPRYKVTKRGQDVALRCDPISGHVSLYWYRQALGQGPEFLTYFNYEAQQDKSGLPNDRFSAERPEGSISTLTIQRTEQRDSAMYRCASSFAGTVSEKLFFGSGTQLSVL.

The chain carries TRBV10-3 and TRBJ2-1; the D is unclear. CDR1 is ENHRY, CDR2 SYGVKD, per germline. The CDR3 spans 14 residues. V was pared by 3 bases and J by 7 bases, with 13 bases between. In DNA, the CDR3 is TGTGCCATCAGTGACGTAGCTCGCGATAATGAGCAGTTCTTC. Translating gives CAISDVARDNEQFF.

The V gene is TRBV9, the J gene TRBJ2-7, with D unresolved. The CDR3 runs 15 residues. Germline-derived CDR1 and CDR2 are SGDLS and YYNGEE. V was shortened by 0 bases and J by 3 bases, with 13 bases between the two germline ends. CDR3 nucleotides: TGTGCCAGCAGCGTAGGTCGGAGTGTCGGCTACGAGCAGTACTTC. Amino acids: CASSVGRSVGYEQYF. The variable domain in full, completed from reference TRBV9 and TRBJ2-7, reads DSGVTQTPKHLITATGQRVTLRCSPRSGDLSVYWYQQSLDQGLQFLIQYYNGEERAKGNILERFSAQQFPDLHSELNLSSLELGDSALYFCASSVGRSVGYEQYFGPGTRLTVT.

There are a few counts of this clone. For the CDR3, the DNA is TGTGCCAGCAGCAAAGTTGGGACTAGCGGGAGAGTAAGGGAGAACGAGCAGTACTTC. Protein: CASSKVGTSGRVRENEQYF. V usage is TRBV21-1 and J usage is TRBJ2-7; the table's D call, TRBD2, was not checked against the DNA. TRBV21-1 counts as a pseudogene. This CDR3 comprises 19 residues.

The sample holds a few counts of this clone. This chain uses TRBV6-5 with TRBJ2-3; possible D gene TRBD2, 5 bases. This CDR3 region has 15 residues. Germline V lookup: CDR1 MNHEY, CDR2 SVGAGI. V was clipped by 8 bases and J by 0 bases, with 15 bases between them. This CDR3 reads CASRSRGSSTDTQYF. CDR3 bases: TGTGCCAGCCGGTCTCGGGGATCTAGCACAGATACGCAGTATTTT.

This chain joins TRBV5-4 and TRBJ1-1; D gene unclear. CDR1 is SGHNT, CDR2 YYREEE, per germline (reference sequence). This CDR3 has 14 residues. With 1 base removed from V and 3 bases from J, the gap between germline ends came to 10 bases. CDR3 sequence reads: CASSLPPQYTEAFF. The CDR3 coding sequence is TGTGCCAGCAGCTTGCCCCCCCAATACACTGAAGCTTTCTTT.

This chain joins TRBV14 and TRBJ2-5, with TRBD2 identical over 12 bases. The V gene end was trimmed by 1 base and the J gene end by 0 bases; junction bases not matched to a gene: 6. This CDR3 comprises 18 residues. CDR1 is SGHDN, CDR2 FVKESK, per germline. DNA of the CDR3: TGTGCCAGCAGCCAAGGACTAGCGGGGGATCTGTACCAAGAGACCCAGTACTTC. Its protein is CASSQGLAGDLYQETQYF.

The chain uses TRBV9 and TRBJ1-2; D unresolved. CDR1 and CDR2 (germline): SGDLS, YYNGEE. CDR3 length: 13 residues. V gave up 3 bases and J gave up 1 base, with 7 bases separating them. As DNA, the CDR3 is TGTGCCAGCAGCGCAGCGAATAACTATGGCTACACCTTC. Protein sequence: CASSAANNYGYTF.

This clone was seen a few times. The V call is TRBV6-5, the J call TRBJ1-5, with 7 bases matching TRBD1. CDR1 and CDR2 from the germline V gene are MNHEY and SVGAGI. With V trimmed by 9 bases and J by 3 bases, 5 bases remained unmatched. The CDR3 has 13 residues. In DNA, the CDR3 is TGTGCCAGTTCACAGGGGTACAATCAGCCCCAGCATTTT. This sequence encodes CASSQGYNQPQHF.

A remark on this clone: This sample includes further DNA sequences coding for the same CDR3. The chain is built from TRBV29-1 and TRBJ1-1, with D perhaps matching TRBD1 (6 bases). Per the germline V gene, CDR1 is SQVTM and CDR2 is ANQGSEA. V was cut by 7 bases and J by 3 bases, with 12 bases left in between. The CDR3 is 12 residues long. For the CDR3, the DNA is TGCAGCGCAACAGGGTTGTACACTGAAGCTTTCTTT. It yields the protein CSATGLYTEAFF.

The chain joins TRBV28 to TRBJ2-4, with D tentatively TRBD2 (6 bases). This CDR3 is built from 18 residues. Germline V lookup: CDR1 MDHEN, CDR2 SYDVKM. V was shortened by 5 bases and J by 0 bases, with 20 bases between the two germline ends. CDR3 DNA sequence: TGTGCCAGCAGTCCCGTTCCGGGACTGGGCCTAGCCAAAAACATTCAGTACTTC. This translates into CASSPVPGLGLAKNIQYF. Combining the CDR3 with reference TRBV28 and TRBJ2-4 gives the whole variable domain DVKVTQSSRYLVKRTGEKVFLECVQDMDHENMFWYRQDPGLGLRLIYFSYDVKMKEKGDIPEGYSVSREKKERFSLILESASTNQTSMYLCASSPVPGLGLAKNIQYFGAGTRLSVL.

The chain is built from TRBV7-9 and TRBJ2-7; 10 positions match TRBD1. Germline V lookup: CDR1 SEHNR, CDR2 FQNEAQ (reference sequence). CDR3 size: 14 residues. The ends lost 5 bases at V and 4 bases at J; junction bases unmatched: 5. CDR3 loop: CASSRGQGKYEQYF. In nucleotides, the CDR3 is TGTGCCAGCAGCAGGGGACAGGGGAAATACGAGCAGTACTTC.

Points on this clone: Germline and junction disagree at one end, which may indicate a read error. Within the sample, other DNA sequences also encode this same CDR3. The V call is TRBV29-1, the J call TRBJ1-1, with TRBD1 matching 8 bases. Germline lookup yields CDR1 SQVTM and CDR2 ANQGSEA. The CDR3 length is 14 residues. CDR3 bases: TGCAGCGTTGTTCGACAGGGGAGAGTCACTGAGGCTTTCTTT. Translated: CSVVRQGRVTEAFF.

This clone has a single count. The genes are TRBV6-1 and TRBJ1-5; TRBD1 agrees at 8 bases. CDR3 length equals 15 residues. Germline V gene data show CDR1 as MNHNS and CDR2 as SASEGT. The trim removed 7 bases at V and 2 bases at J, leaving 7 bases unmatched. As DNA, the CDR3 is TGTGCCAGCACCTGGGGACAGGTGGGCAATCAGCCCCAGCATTTT. Residues: CASTWGQVGNQPQHF.

The chain couples TRBV2 to TRBJ1-1; D is possibly TRBD1 (6 bases). The CDR3 contains 13 residues. The V end lost 7 bases, the J end lost 4 bases, and 13 bases lay between the germline ends. Per germline, CDR1 SNHLY and CDR2 FYNNEI. CDR3 DNA sequence: TGTGCCAGCACCTTGGACAGATCCACTGAAGCTTTCTTT. Translating it yields CASTLDRSTEAFF.

In its sample, this clone was seen once. CDR3 protein: CASSLTGGVPPGTQYF. DNA of the CDR3: TGTGCCAGCAGCTTAACAGGAGGGGTCCCGCCCGGGACCCAGTACTTC. J is TRBJ2-5 and V is TRBV7-3; tentatively, D is TRBD2 (6 bases). Trimming removed 0 bases from V and 7 bases from J, with 18 bases in between. CDR1 and CDR2 from the germline V gene are SGHTA and FQGTGA. The CDR3 runs 16 residues. The full variable domain, in which reference TRBV7-3 and TRBJ2-5 provide the parts outside the CDR3, is GAGVSQTPSNKVTEKGKYVELRCDPISGHTALYWYRQSLGQGPEFLIYFQGTGAADDSGLPNDRFFAVRPEGSVSTLKIQRTERGDSAVYLCASSLTGGVPPGTQYFGPGTRLLVL.

This clone showed up just a few times. This chain links TRBV7-6 with TRBJ2-6; 9 bases are a match to TRBD2. Germline V gene sequence: CDR1 SGHVS, CDR2 FNYEAQ. The junction had 7 bases not matched to a gene; V was cut back by 1 base and J by 0 bases. The CDR3 contains 19 residues. CDR3 DNA: TGTGCCAGCAGCTTAGTCGCTAGCGGGATGAGCTCTGGGGCCAACGTCCTGACTTTC. Protein product: CASSLVASGMSSGANVLTF.

The chain employs TRBV11-2 and TRBJ2-7; D possibly corresponds to TRBD2 (5 bases). The CDR3 has 12 amino acids. With 2 bases removed from V and 6 bases from J, the gap between germline ends came to 8 bases. Germline lookup yields CDR1 SGHAT and CDR2 FQNNGV. Here the CDR3 reads CASSLSRGEQYF. The CDR3 region has the DNA TGTGCCAGCAGCTTATCCCGGGGCGAGCAGTACTTC.

The chain carries TRBV27 and TRBJ2-5; D is undetermined. The CDR3 loop spans 12 amino acids. V was shortened by 3 bases and J by 7 bases, with 9 bases between the two germline ends. Germline CDR1 reads MNHEY; CDR2 reads SMNVEV (reference sequence). The CDR3 region has the DNA TGTGCCAGCAGTTTCAGCCGCGGGACCCAGTACTTC. As protein: CASSFSRGTQYF.

The chain links TRBV29-1 to TRBJ2-7, with TRBD2 as a possible D gene (5 bases). The CDR3 contains 13 residues. The V end was cut by 4 bases, the J end by 3 bases, with 13 bases between. The germline CDR1 and CDR2 sequences are SQVTM and ANQGSEA. The CDR3 spells CSVGMRAGYEQYF. The CDR3 coding sequence is TGCAGCGTTGGGATGCGGGCAGGCTACGAGCAGTACTTC.

This chain connects TRBV5-1 to TRBJ2-7, with 9 bases that match TRBD1. J gave up 7 bases and V 3 bases, and 8 bases lay outside the gene matches. Germline lookup yields CDR1 SGHRS and CDR2 YFSETQ. This CDR3 region has 14 residues. The CDR3: CASSYRDRAREQYF. DNA for the CDR3: TGCGCCAGCAGCTACCGGGACAGGGCCAGGGAGCAGTACTTC.

There are a few counts of this clone. Within the sample, other DNA sequences also encode this same CDR3. The chain combines TRBV6-1 with TRBJ2-7; 10 nucleotides match TRBD1. This CDR3 is 14 amino acids long. Germline CDR1 and CDR2: MNHNS and SASEGT. After removal of 8 bases from V and 2 bases from J, the junction contained 6 bases not matched to a gene. CDR3 nucleotides: TGTGCCAGCGGTCGGGACAGGGGACCCTACGAGCAGTACTTC. It specifies CASGRDRGPYEQYF.

The rearrangement joins TRBV30 to TRBJ1-3; D is possibly TRBD1 (6 bases). This CDR3 region has 16 residues. Trimming took off 3 bases at V and 3 bases at J, with 18 bases between the two ends. The germline V gene encodes CDR1 GTSNPN and CDR2 SVGIG (reference sequence). CDR3 residues: CAWRLTGTRFGNTIYF. The DNA for the CDR3 is TGTGCCTGGAGACTCACAGGGACCCGATTTGGAAACACCATATATTTT.